These 19 T cell receptor beta chains originate from one sample sequenced in a study of blood T cell repertoires in COVID-19. Using immunoSEQ multiplex PCR, the repertoire was profiled, and TCRdb retains in-frame clones only, with some absent. The sample has 250,000 to 300,000 clones, roughly 85% seen once. Specimen: peripheral blood. The receptors derive from a woman aged 25 to 45 with active or convalescent COVID-19.

This clone occurred once. In the same sample, other DNA sequences code for this CDR3. This sequence joins TRBV28 and TRBJ1-2; 8 bases align to TRBD1. CDR1 is MDHEN and CDR2 is SYDVKM in the germline V gene. The trim removed 6 bases at V and 4 bases at J, leaving 4 bases unmatched. The CDR3 spans 13 residues. The CDR3 reads CASRPGGSYGYTF. The CDR3 DNA reads as TGTGCCAGCAGGCCAGGGGGCAGCTATGGCTACACCTTC.

V is TRBV7-9 and J is TRBJ1-5; the D gene is possibly TRBD1 (6 bases). This CDR3 spans 14 amino acids. CDR1 is SEHNR, CDR2 FQNEAQ, per germline (reference sequence). Trimming pared 2 bases from V and 7 bases from J, leaving 12 bases between. CDR3 sequence: CASSLSGVKQPQHF. CDR3 nucleotide sequence: TGTGCCAGCAGCTTATCAGGGGTGAAACAGCCCCAGCATTTT.

The V call is TRBV3-1 (or the pseudogene TRBV3-2), the J call TRBJ1-2; 7 bases map to TRBD1. Unmatched junction bases numbered 7, after V lost 4 bases and J lost 2 bases. The length of the CDR3 is 15 residues. CDR1 and CDR2 (germline): LGHDT, YNNKEL (reference sequence). CDR3 DNA: TGTGCCAGCAGCCCTCCGGGACAGCTAAACTATGGCTACACCTTC. Its protein is CASSPPGQLNYGYTF.

This chain links TRBV28 with TRBJ1-6; maybe TRBD1 (6 bases). V shed 4 bases and J shed 7 bases, with 14 bases lying between them. This CDR3 is built from 15 residues. Germline V gene data show CDR1 as MDHEN and CDR2 as SYDVKM. The CDR3 spells CASSSLGGQNSPLHF. In DNA form, the CDR3 reads TGTGCCAGCAGTTCCCTCGGGGGGCAAAATTCACCCCTCCACTTT.

This clone showed up just a few times. The chain recombines TRBV19 with TRBJ1-6; D is possibly TRBD1 (6 bases). Germline lookup yields CDR1 LNHDA and CDR2 SQIVND (reference sequence). The CDR3 extends over 14 amino acids. Trimming removed 7 bases from V and 7 bases from J, with 14 bases in between. The chain's CDR3 is CASTRSRGNSPLHF. For the CDR3, the DNA is TGTGCCAGTACTCGAAGCAGGGGAAATTCACCCCTCCACTTT.

V usage is TRBV27 and J usage is TRBJ1-6; the match to TRBD1 covers 7 bases. Trimming removed 2 bases from V and 0 bases from J; junction bases left unmatched: 10. The CDR3 length is 19 residues. CDR1 MNHEY and CDR2 SMNVEV come from the germline V gene (reference sequence). CDR3 amino acids: CASSLVYGRGSSYNSPLHF. The CDR3 nucleotides are TGTGCCAGCAGTTTAGTTTATGGCAGGGGGAGCTCCTATAATTCACCCCTCCACTTT.

This chain connects TRBV27 to TRBJ1-2, with D hard to call. Trimming cost V 1 base and J 4 bases, with 13 bases left between them. This CDR3 contains 15 residues. Germline V gives CDR1 MNHEY, CDR2 SMNVEV (reference sequence). The CDR3 nucleotides are TGTGCCAGCAGTTTATGGGTGGGAGATCGCTATGGCTACACCTTC. The encoded protein is CASSLWVGDRYGYTF.

J is TRBJ2-1 and V is TRBV18; 7 bases line up with TRBD1. The J segment lost 5 bases and the V segment lost 6 bases, leaving 7 bases of the junction unmatched. CDR3 size: 14 residues. CDR1 is KGHSH and CDR2 is LQKENI in the germline V gene. Here the CDR3 DNA reads TGTGCCAGCTCCACGACAGGGAAGGACAATGAGCAGTTCTTC. Amino acids: CASSTTGKDNEQFF.

V and J are TRBV2 and TRBJ1-4; tentatively, D is TRBD1 (6 bases). CDR3 length: 15 amino acids. Germline V lookup: CDR1 SNHLY, CDR2 FYNNEI. V was trimmed by 2 bases and J by 8 bases, leaving 15 bases between them. Written as DNA, the CDR3 is TGTGCCAGCAGTGAAATCAGGGGAGGGAAAGAAAAACTGTTTTTT. Translating gives CASSEIRGGKEKLFF.

V is TRBV11-3 and J is TRBJ1-4; D is unclear. CDR3 length: 13 amino acids. Per germline, CDR1 SGHNT and CDR2 YENEEA. Trimming took 4 bases from V and 10 from J, leaving 13 bases between them. The CDR3 spells CASSCEGLGKLFF. The CDR3 DNA is TGTGCCAGCAGCTGCGAGGGTTTGGGAAAACTGTTTTTT.

This clone was recorded only once. The V and J genes are TRBV5-4 and TRBJ1-2; 7 bases match TRBD1. The CDR3 totals 14 residues. From germline, CDR1 is SGHNT and CDR2 YYREEE (reference sequence). V was pared by 2 bases and J by 2 bases, with 3 bases of the junction left unmatched. The CDR3 protein is CASSLTTGNYGYTF. Here the CDR3 DNA reads TGTGCCAGCAGCTTAACGACAGGGAACTATGGCTACACCTTC.

Points on this clone: A junction boundary mismatches the germline segment, possibly from a read error. This chain uses TRBV5-5 with TRBJ2-7; TRBD2 might be the D (6 bases). CDR3 length: 12 residues. Germline V gives CDR1 SGHKS, CDR2 YYEKEE (reference sequence). The CDR3, as DNA: TGTGCCAGCAGCTTGGCGGACTACGGGCAGTACTTC. This encodes CASSLADYGQYF.

The genes are TRBV7-2 and TRBJ1-3, with 8 bases aligning to TRBD1. Germline V gives CDR1 SGHTA, CDR2 FQGNSA. Unmatched junction bases numbered 2, after V lost 2 bases and J lost 2 bases. The CDR3 totals 15 residues. The CDR3 DNA reads TGTGCCAGCAGCTTACAGGGGGCGACTGGAAACACCATATATTTT. Amino acids: CASSLQGATGNTIYF.

The rearrangement links TRBV15 to TRBJ1-6, with D maybe TRBD1 (5 bases). Germline V gives CDR1 LNHNV, CDR2 YYDKDF (reference sequence). The length of the CDR3 is 19 residues. The V end lost 3 bases, the J end lost 5 bases, and 23 bases lay between the germline ends. The CDR3 here is CATSSLPGAYLLNNSPLHF. The CDR3 DNA follows: TGTGCCACCAGCAGCCTCCCTGGGGCGTATCTACTCAATAATTCACCCCTCCACTTT.

V usage is TRBV7-2 and J usage is TRBJ1-6, with D perhaps TRBD1 (5 bases). Deletions cut 2 bases from V and 5 bases from J, with 10 bases between. Germline CDR1 SGHTA, CDR2 FQGNSA. This CDR3 is built from 15 residues. CDR3: CASSLRQGDNSPLHF. The CDR3 region has the DNA TGTGCCAGCAGCTTAAGGCAGGGTGATAATTCACCCCTCCACTTT.

The chain's CDR3 is CASSVEGLRDTQYF. In DNA form, the CDR3 reads TGTGCCAGCAGCGTCGAGGGATTAAGGGATACGCAGTATTTT. The chain employs TRBV9 and TRBJ2-3, with a tentative D call TRBD2 (5 bases). Trimming took off 2 bases at V and 6 bases at J, with 13 bases between the two ends. The CDR3 consists of 14 residues. Germline loops: CDR1 SGDLS, CDR2 YYNGEE.

The CDR3: CASSLVAGGYEQYF. The DNA of the CDR3 is TGCGCCAGCAGCTTGGTGGCAGGGGGATACGAGCAGTACTTC. V gene TRBV5-1 combines with J gene TRBJ2-7, with TRBD1 matching over 7 bases. The CDR3 runs to 14 residues. The germline CDR1 and CDR2 sequences are SGHRS and YFSETQ. After removal of 0 bases from V and 4 bases from J, the junction contained 4 bases not matched to a gene.

The CDR3 DNA follows: TGCGCCAGCAGCAACGCTTCAGGGGGTTCACCCCTCCACTTT. Translating it yields CASSNASGGSPLHF. The V call is TRBV5-1, the J call TRBJ1-6, with 7 bases fitting TRBD1. The CDR3 has 14 amino acids. The V gene's germline CDR1 is SGHRS and CDR2 YFSETQ. The V segment lost 4 bases and the J segment 9 bases; nucleotides outside the gene matches: 7.

The genes are TRBV10-1 and TRBJ2-6; D is possibly TRBD1 (6 bases). The V gene's germline CDR1 is WNHNN and CDR2 SYGVQD (reference sequence). The CDR3 sequence is 18 residues long. V was cut by 2 bases and J by 1 base, with 15 bases left in between. This chain's CDR3 is CASSELTGLLSGANVLTF. For the CDR3, the DNA is TGCGCCAGCAGTGAGCTAACAGGGCTACTTTCTGGGGCCAACGTCCTGACTTTC.